Detailed here is one TCR beta chain. Study processing details: How many nucleated cells were present was estimated from reference gene primer amplification. Assay: immunoSEQ multiplex PCR; the TCRdb copy retains only in-frame clones and omits some. The DNA gave D and trimming, while V, J and clone size come from that table. Among some 200,000 clones listed, around 82% were seen once. The CDR3 is made up of 12 amino acids. Per germline, CDR1 KGHSH and CDR2 LQKENI. V was shortened by 3 bases and J by 5 bases, with 7 bases between the two germline ends. This record comes from a study of blood T cell repertoires in COVID-19.

Sequenced: peripheral blood. The rearrangement joins TRBV18 to TRBJ2-5; D remains unclear. The TCR comes from a woman aged 70-85 years with acute or convalescent COVID-19. The CDR3 spells CASSPAQETQYF. As DNA, the CDR3 is TGTGCCAGCTCACCCGCCCAGGAGACCCAGTACTTC.